Sequencing of this T cell receptor (beta chain) was carried out in a study of blood T cell repertoires in COVID-19. Looking at the study overall: There were acute and convalescent COVID-19 samples, and they came from the United States, Italy and Spain.

The CDR3 loop spans 13 amino acids. Trimming at V came to 10 bases and at J to 3 bases, leaving 9 bases not matched to a gene. CDR1 SNHLY and CDR2 FYNNEI come from the germline V gene. Authors' processing steps: How many nucleated cells were present was estimated from reference gene primer amplification. Method: immunoSEQ multiplex PCR; TCRdb's copy keeps in-frame clones and lacks some. The DNA gave D and trimming, while V, J and clone size come from that table. This table holds 140,000 to 150,000 clones, around 90% found once. The J gene is TRBJ2-7, the V gene TRBV2; TRBD1 agrees at 7 bases. The clonotype was recovered from a man aged 65 to 85 with acute or convalescent COVID-19. Source material: peripheral blood. The CDR3 coding sequence is TGTGCCACTCGACAGGGATCGGTCTACGAGCAGTACTTC. Encoded protein: CATRQGSVYEQYF.